This T cell receptor beta chain was retrieved from a study of blood T cell repertoires in COVID-19. Study-level information: COVID-19 samples from acute and convalescent phases originated in the United States, Italy and Spain. PBMCs, B-cell-depleted T cells, or T cells were the source of the cDNA or gDNA that made up the material.

This CDR3 spans 14 amino acids. V lost 5 bases and J 2 bases, leaving 12 bases between the germline ends. Looked up from germline, CDR1 is SGHVS and CDR2 is FQNEAQ. Sequenced by immunoSEQ multiplex PCR; TCRdb stores in-frame clones only, minus some. The sample lists approximately 360,000 clones, 89% seen once, with 0.95% to 1.5% in the top ten. The sample taken for sequencing was peripheral blood. This receptor was obtained from a middle-aged man with acute or convalescent COVID-19. V and J are TRBV7-8 and TRBJ2-5; no clear D. In nucleotides, the CDR3 is TGTGCCAGCAGCGTTTCGAACTTTCAAGAGACCCAGTACTTC. Translating it yields CASSVSNFQETQYF.